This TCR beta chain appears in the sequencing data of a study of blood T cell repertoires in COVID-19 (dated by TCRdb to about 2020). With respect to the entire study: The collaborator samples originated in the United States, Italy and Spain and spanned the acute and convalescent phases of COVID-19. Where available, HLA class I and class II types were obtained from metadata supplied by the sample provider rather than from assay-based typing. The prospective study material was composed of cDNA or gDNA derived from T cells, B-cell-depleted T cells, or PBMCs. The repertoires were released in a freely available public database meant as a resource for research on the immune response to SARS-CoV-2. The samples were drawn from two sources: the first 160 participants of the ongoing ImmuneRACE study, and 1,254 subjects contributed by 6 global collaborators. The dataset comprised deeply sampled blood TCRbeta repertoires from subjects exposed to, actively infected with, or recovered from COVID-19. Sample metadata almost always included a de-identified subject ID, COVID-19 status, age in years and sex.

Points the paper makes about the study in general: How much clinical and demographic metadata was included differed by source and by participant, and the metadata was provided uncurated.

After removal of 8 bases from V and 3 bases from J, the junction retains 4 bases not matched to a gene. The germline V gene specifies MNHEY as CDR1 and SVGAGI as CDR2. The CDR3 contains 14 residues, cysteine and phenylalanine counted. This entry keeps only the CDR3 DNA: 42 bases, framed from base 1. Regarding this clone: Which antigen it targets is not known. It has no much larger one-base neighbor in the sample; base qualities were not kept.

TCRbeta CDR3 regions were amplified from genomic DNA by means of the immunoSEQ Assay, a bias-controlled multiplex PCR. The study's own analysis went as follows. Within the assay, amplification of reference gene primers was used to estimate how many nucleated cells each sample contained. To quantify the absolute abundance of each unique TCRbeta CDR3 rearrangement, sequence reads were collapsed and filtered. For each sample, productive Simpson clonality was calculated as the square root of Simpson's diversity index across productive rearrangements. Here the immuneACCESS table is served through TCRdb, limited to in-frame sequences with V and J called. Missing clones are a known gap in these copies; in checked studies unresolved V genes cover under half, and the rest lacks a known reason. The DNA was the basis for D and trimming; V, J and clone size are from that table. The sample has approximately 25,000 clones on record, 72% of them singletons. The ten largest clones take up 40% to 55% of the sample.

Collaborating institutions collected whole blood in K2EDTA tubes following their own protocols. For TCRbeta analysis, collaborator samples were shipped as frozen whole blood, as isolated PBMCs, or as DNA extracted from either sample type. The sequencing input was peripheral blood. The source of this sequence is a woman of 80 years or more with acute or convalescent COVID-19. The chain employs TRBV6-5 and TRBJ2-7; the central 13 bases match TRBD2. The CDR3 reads CASCRTSGSYEQYF. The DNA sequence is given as TGTGCCAGCTGTCGGACTAGCGGGAGCTACGAGCAGTACTTC.